Listed below are T cell receptor beta chains from one sample, sequenced in a study of chemoradiotherapy in HPV16-positive cancers. Measured with immunoSEQ multiplex PCR; TCRdb has only the in-frame clones, and not every one. The data hold tens of thousands of clones, with 80% observed a single time. The sequencing used blood, collected from a patient who underwent chemoradiotherapy. All receptors come from a human donor with HPV-associated anogenital cancer. Each CDR3 is given without its conserved first and last residue. The order of the fields is clone size, J gene, D gene, V gene, CDR3 protein. D genes are given only for firm matches. Clone size is given for some rows only: seen once, a few or many times, or a class if the clone is expanded.

few	TRBJ1-2	.	TRBV6-5	ASSPSRGGYGYT
.	TRBJ1-1	.	TRBV19	ASSFTRESNEAF
.	TRBJ2-7	.	TRBV27	ASRPGYGHEQY
once	TRBJ1-6	.	TRBV6-5	ASGSPLH
medium-sized	TRBJ2-5	.	TRBV7-2	ASSFDGGSTGTQY
.	TRBJ1-4	.	TRBV6-5	ASSYSGGSTNEKLF
.	TRBJ1-1	.	TRBV5-4	ASSLVGGGGAEAF
.	TRBJ2-5	.	TRBV19	ASSTQQGETQY
.	TRBJ1-2	.	TRBV19	ASSSVAGDGYT
.	TRBJ1-1	.	TRBV5-1	ASSLEVQGSNAF
.	TRBJ1-5	TRBD1	TRBV7-6	ASSLGYGDRASNQPQH
.	TRBJ2-2	.	TRBV2	ASSGVGGYTGELF
.	TRBJ1-1	TRBD1	TRBV7-8	ASSFGQGWVNTEAF
.	TRBJ2-2	TRBD2	TRBV5-4	ASSRTTLSGVGGELF
.	TRBJ2-5	TRBD2	TRBV4-2	ASSRNRLAQETQY
.	TRBJ2-3	TRBD2	TRBV5-6	ASSRTSGTDTQY
.	TRBJ2-3	TRBD2	TRBV7-6	ASSQERGGPVDTQY
few	TRBJ1-4	TRBD1	TRBV15	ATSRDSFIIANTGTGLGGEKLF
.	TRBJ1-5	.	TRBV6-1	ASSEGQVDSNQPQH
.	TRBJ2-3	TRBD2	TRBV9	ASSVDGGALDTQY
few	TRBJ1-3	.	TRBV9	ASSVRGLGGTGNTIY
.	TRBJ2-5	.	TRBV9	ASSAAVGGSQETQY
.	TRBJ2-3	.	TRBV7-2	ASSLSTDTQY
.	TRBJ1-3	TRBD1	TRBV7-2	ASSRTGEYGNTIY
.	TRBJ1-1	.	TRBV18	ASSPIDGSNTEAF